The table lists the clone carrying this T cell receptor (beta chain) with a few counts. Its specificity is not known. This sample was included in a study of post-analysis software for immune sequencing data. TCR beta cDNA libraries included unique molecular identifiers. One entry per CDR3 protein results from TCRdb running MiXCR on the PCR reads. Of about 430,000 distinct CDR3 sequences in the sample, approximately 37% were seen once. Germline CDR1 is SGHRS and CDR2 is YFSETQ. This CDR3 region has 14 residues. With 0 bases clipped from V and 5 bases from J, the junction kept 4 bases outside the gene matches. General study points: Strong co-clustering by F measure linked samples that shared a preparation batch. In patients, roughly 5 TRBV segments were more frequent than in controls, with TRBV5-6, TRBV5-1 and TRBV20-1 among them.

The clonotype was recovered from a girl aged 2-10 years with multiple sclerosis. The material sequenced was blood. V is TRBV5-1 and J is TRBJ2-7, with TRBD2 matching over 8 bases. CDR3 amino acids: CASSLGTSFDEQYF. CDR3 DNA sequence: TGCGCCAGCAGCTTGGGGACTAGCTTCGACGAGCAGTACTTC.